This TCR beta chain was recovered during a study of T cell responses to AZD1222 COVID-19 vaccine. Study observations and caveats: Of spike-specific TCRs, nearly half reportedly target regions left unmutated in variants. Baseline antibody screening turned up just a handful of seropositive AZD1222 recipients.

TCRdb keeps only in-frame clones here, not all; method: immunoSEQ multiplex PCR. The sample lists about 140,000 clones; over 85% were seen once. The ends were cut back, 4 bases at V and 6 bases at J, with 10 bases in the middle. In germline, CDR1 is SGHDT, CDR2 YYEEEE. The CDR3 consists of 12 residues. As for this clone: The antigen is undetermined.

The source of this sequence is an adult in good health. The sequencing here drew on peripheral blood, taken on day 0 of AZD1222 vaccination. The rearrangement joins TRBV5-6 to TRBJ1-1; D is possibly TRBD1 (5 bases). In DNA, the CDR3 is TGTGCCAGCAGCCGGGGGGTGGCTGAAGCTTTCTTT. Its protein is CASSRGVAEAFF.